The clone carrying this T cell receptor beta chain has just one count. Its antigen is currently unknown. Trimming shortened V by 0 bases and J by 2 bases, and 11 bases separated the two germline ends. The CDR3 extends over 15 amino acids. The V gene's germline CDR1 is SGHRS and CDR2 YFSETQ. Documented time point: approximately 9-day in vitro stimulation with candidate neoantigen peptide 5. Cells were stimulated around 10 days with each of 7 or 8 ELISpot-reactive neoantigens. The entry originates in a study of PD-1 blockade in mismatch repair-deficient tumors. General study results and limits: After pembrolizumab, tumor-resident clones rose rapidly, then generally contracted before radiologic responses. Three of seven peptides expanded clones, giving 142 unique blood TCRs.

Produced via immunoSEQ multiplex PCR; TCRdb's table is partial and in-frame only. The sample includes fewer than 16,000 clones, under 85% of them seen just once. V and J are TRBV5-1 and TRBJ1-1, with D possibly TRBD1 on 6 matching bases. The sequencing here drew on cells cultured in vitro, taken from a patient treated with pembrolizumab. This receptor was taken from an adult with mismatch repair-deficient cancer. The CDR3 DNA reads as TGCGCCAGCAGCTTGGAACCGGGACAAAACACTGAAGCTTTCTTT. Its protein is CASSLEPGQNTEAFF.